This TCR beta chain was found in a study of breast tumors, draining lymph nodes, adjacent tissues. Study outcomes and limitations: Luminal-like breast cancer showed significantly greater tumor-nontumor repertoire similarity than basal-like breast cancer did. Tumor TCR diversity was below lymph nodes but above nontumor tissue. Most tumor T cells seemingly derive from lymph node, then expand in tumor. Data only fit, rather than demonstrated, lymph node origin of most tumor T cells.

TCRdb re-derived calls from the multiplex PCR reads in MiXCR, one entry per CDR3 protein. The sample lists about 17,000 distinct CDR3 sequences, 55% to 75% occurring once. Remarks on this clonotype: Its matching antigen is unknown.

V lost 7 bases, J lost 5 bases, and 18 bases lay in between. Germline CDR1 is KGHDR and CDR2 is SFDVKD. The CDR3 sequence is 15 residues long. This TCR was recovered from a female donor with breast cancer. Some clones in this sample may be carry-over from other donors' samples. The sequenced material came from tumor-adjacent breast tissue. The chain has TRBV24-1 and TRBJ2-3; tentatively, D is TRBD1 or TRBD2 (6 bases each). The CDR3 bases are TGTGCCACCAGCCAGCGGAGAGGGGGGCGAGATACGCAGTATTTT. The encoded protein is CATSQRRGGRDTQYF.